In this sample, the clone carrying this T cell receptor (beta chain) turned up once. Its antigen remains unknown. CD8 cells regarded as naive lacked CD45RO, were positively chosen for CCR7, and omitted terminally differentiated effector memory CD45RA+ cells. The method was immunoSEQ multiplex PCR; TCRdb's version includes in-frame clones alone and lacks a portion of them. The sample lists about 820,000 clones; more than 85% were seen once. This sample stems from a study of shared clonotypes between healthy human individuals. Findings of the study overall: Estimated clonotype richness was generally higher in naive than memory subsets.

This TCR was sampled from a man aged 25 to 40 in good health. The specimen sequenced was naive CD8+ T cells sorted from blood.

The CDR3 loop is CASSIRTGGFSNYGYTF. As DNA, the CDR3 is TGTGCCAGCAGCATACGGACAGGGGGCTTCTCTAACTATGGCTACACCTTC. The rearrangement joins TRBV7-9 to TRBJ1-2; 11 nucleotides agree with TRBD1. The CDR3 consists of 17 residues. The junction had 8 bases not matched to a gene; V was cut back by 5 bases and J by 0 bases. Germline assignment: CDR1 SEHNR and CDR2 FQNEAQ (reference sequence). Variable domain in full (rest from reference TRBV7-9 and TRBJ1-2): DTGVSQNPRHKITKRGQNVTFRCDPISEHNRLYWYRQTLGQGPEFLTYFQNEAQLEKSRLLSDRFSAERPKGSFSTLEIQRTEQGDSAMYLCASSIRTGGFSNYGYTFGSGTRLTVV.